These 5 T cell receptor beta chains share one sample of origin, sequenced in a study of blood T cells in healthy people across ages. Using a J-beta primer mix together with a sample-barcoded 5' primer, a second PCR was run for about 6 to 12 cycles. TCRdb independently ran MiXCR on the 5' RACE reads; one entry per CDR3 protein. The sample includes 1,800,000 or so distinct CDR3 sequences, approximately 39% of them seen just once. The sequenced sample was blood. The receptor set was obtained from a human donor in good health.

DNA of the CDR3: TGTGCCAGCAGCAAGGACAGGGGAAGCCAGCCCCAGCATTTT. Its translation: CASSKDRGSQPQHF. The chain uses TRBV7-2 and TRBJ1-5, with TRBD1 matching 9 bases. The CDR3 extends over 14 amino acids. Germline V CDR1 and CDR2: SGHTA, FQGNSA. V was pared by 5 bases and J by 7 bases, with 6 bases of the junction left unmatched.

This clonotype was counted between two and nine times. V gene TRBV20-1 combines with J gene TRBJ2-5; D call uncertain. V was pared by 0 bases and J by 0 bases, with 11 bases between. Germline values: CDR1 DFQATT, CDR2 SNEGSKA (reference sequence). The CDR3 length is 15 residues. CDR3 residues: CSARDRLLYQETQYF. CDR3 bases: TGCAGTGCTAGAGATAGGCTGCTGTACCAAGAGACCCAGTACTTC.

The chain carries TRBV7-2 and TRBJ1-4, with D unresolved. Germline V gene lookup returns CDR1 SGHTA and CDR2 FQGNSA. There are 15 residues in the CDR3. The germline V and J ends were trimmed by 5 bases and 0 bases, with 10 bases remaining between them. The CDR3 DNA sequence: TGTGCCAGCAGCAAGGACGGTGCAACTAATGAAAAACTGTTTTTT. It is translated as CASSKDGATNEKLFF.

V usage is TRBV7-2 and J usage is TRBJ2-7; TRBD1 might be the D (5 bases). Germline CDR1 reads SGHTA; CDR2 reads FQGNSA. With 5 bases removed from V and 0 bases from J, the gap between germline ends came to 14 bases. The CDR3 loop spans 15 amino acids. The CDR3 nucleotides read TGTGCCAGCAGCGTCTCCCCCGACAGCTCCTACGAGCAGTACTTC. Its protein is CASSVSPDSSYEQYF.

This chain connects TRBV5-4 to TRBJ2-5, with 9 bases matching TRBD1. The J segment lost 9 bases and the V segment lost 4 bases, leaving 13 bases of the junction unmatched. CDR3 length: 15 residues. Germline lookup yields CDR1 SGHNT and CDR2 YYREEE (reference sequence). CDR3 protein: CASSPDPGTGLAQYF. The CDR3 nucleotides are TGTGCCAGCAGCCCCGATCCCGGGACAGGGTTGGCCCAGTACTTC.